A selection of T cell receptor beta chains follows, all from one sample in a study of T-cell memory formation after mild COVID-19. TCRdb redid the calling of the 5' RACE reads with MiXCR, one entry per CDR3 protein. In the table there are 500,000 to 600,000 distinct CDR3 sequences, 15% to 20% of which are singletons. The sample taken for sequencing was PBMCs or a T cell subset sorted from them (not recorded which). The receptors derive from an adult woman who had mild COVID-19 (a few samples of this study predate the infection). Cell type and time point are not known. The conserved cysteine and the conserved F or W are not part of the CDR3 here. Fields, in order: V gene, CDR3 protein.

>TRBV7-9
ASRRTRLGGSDTQY
>TRBV10-3
AISQGDEQY
>TRBV11-3
ASSIGTGGSTDTQY
>TRBV20-1
SASLAGTDTQY
>TRBV25-1
ASSNGLRGIQETQY
>TRBV13
ASSQDRDRAYNEQF
>TRBV6-5
ASSFGNPASRGPDTQY
>TRBV5-1
ASSLSQAVSGNTIY
>TRBV7-8
ASSSRFGDRRKGETQY
>TRBV20-1
SASADSNQPQH
>TRBV2
ASDGLARYNEQF